A selection of T cell receptor beta chains follows, all from one sample in a study of T cells in Graves' hyperthyroidism and ophthalmopathy. TCRdb processed the multiplex PCR reads anew with MiXCR; each CDR3 protein has one entry. The repertoire holds about 520,000 distinct CDR3 sequences, around 24% seen once, with around 11% in the top ten. The material sequenced was blood. These TCRs come from a woman under 40 with Graves' ophthalmopathy. Both conserved end residues are part of each CDR3. Fields, in order: clone size, V gene, D gene, J gene, CDR3 DNA, CDR3 protein. A D gene is named only where the DNA matches it firmly. Where a row states a size, it is once, few, many or the class of an expanded clone; other rows omit it.

few,TRBV6-5,-,TRBJ2-2,TGTGCCAGCAGTTACTCGTCTGGCTTCGGGGAGCTGTTTTTT,CASSYSSGFGELFF
-,TRBV30,-,TRBJ1-3,TGTGCCTGGAGTGCTGCCAACACCATATATTTT,CAWSAANTIYF
-,TRBV15,-,TRBJ1-5,TGTGCCACCAGCAGAGATAAAGGGTACAATCAGCCCCAGCATTTT,CATSRDKGYNQPQHF
many,TRBV29-1,-,TRBJ2-7,TGCAGCGTTGCCTGGGGGGATGGGGCCGAGCAGTACTTC,CSVAWGDGAEQYF
-,TRBV6-1,-,TRBJ1-3,TGTGCCAGCAGCCTCTCGGAGGTCGGAAACACCATATATTTT,CASSLSEVGNTIYF
-,TRBV6-2/TRBV6-3,TRBD1,TRBJ2-7,TGTGCCAGCATTAGGGACAGGGCAACCTACGAGCAGTACTTC,CASIRDRATYEQYF
many,TRBV9,-,TRBJ1-2,TGTGCCAGCAGCGCTCTGGAGGCAGGTGGTTCCTATGGCTACACCTTC,CASSALEAGGSYGYTF
many,TRBV11-2,TRBD2,TRBJ2-5,TGTGCCAGCAGCTCACTAAATGGGGACCGGGGGGATTTAGAGACCCAGTACTTC,CASSSLNGDRGDLETQYF
few,TRBV7-8,TRBD2,TRBJ2-1,TGTGCCAGCAGCGTTAGCGGGGGGGCCTCCTACAATGAGCAGTTCTTC,CASSVSGGASYNEQFF
-,TRBV6-1,TRBD1,TRBJ1-6,TGTGCCAGCAGGACAGGGAGATCACCCCTCCACTTT,CASRTGRSPLHF
many,TRBV6-2/TRBV6-3,-,TRBJ2-7,TGTGCCAGCAGCCTATTCCCGGGCGAGCAGTACTTC,CASSLFPGEQYF
medium-sized,TRBV6-1,-,TRBJ1-5,TGTGCCAGCAGTGATTTAGGGGGCAATCAGCCCCAGCATTTT,CASSDLGGNQPQHF
-,TRBV20-1,-,TRBJ2-2,TGCAGTGCTAGTACCCAGGAGAACACCGGGGAGCTGTTTTTT,CSASTQENTGELFF
many,TRBV12-3/TRBV12-4,TRBD1,TRBJ2-7,TGTGCCATCGCGCCGGGACAGGTGGACGACGAGCAGTACTTC,CAIAPGQVDDEQYF
-,TRBV7-3,-,TRBJ2-2,TGTGCCAGCAGCTTAAAGAAGGGACAGAACACCGGGGAGCTGTTTTTT,CASSLKKGQNTGELFF
-,TRBV6-2/TRBV6-3,TRBD2,TRBJ2-5,TGTGCCAGCAGTAGTCCTAGCGGGAGGGCCTATGGAGAGACCCAGTACTTC,CASSSPSGRAYGETQYF
few,TRBV28,-,TRBJ2-5,TGTGCCAGCACAGGGTGCCAAGAGACCCAGTACTTC,CASTGCQETQYF
many,TRBV6-1,TRBD1,TRBJ2-5,TGTGCCAGTCACAGGGGGCGACCACAAGAGACCCAGTACTTC,CASHRGRPQETQYF
many,TRBV2,-,TRBJ1-2,TGTGCCAGCAGTGCGACCCATTCGACTGGCTACACCTTC,CASSATHSTGYTF
many,TRBV27,-,TRBJ1-2,TGTGCCAGCAGTTTTGCGGGGATGGGCTATGGCTACACCTTC,CASSFAGMGYGYTF
many,TRBV4-3,TRBD1,TRBJ1-1,TGCGCCAGCAGCCAATGGGAGTACAGGGGGCTGAGCACTGAAGCTTTCTTT,CASSQWEYRGLSTEAFF
-,TRBV2,-,TRBJ2-7,TGTGCCACCCAGGACGATGCCTACGAGCAGTACTTC,CATQDDAYEQYF
-,TRBV5-1,-,TRBJ2-3,TGCGCCAGCAGACCATCGGGGAGCCCACTCCGGTCAGATACGCAGTATTTT,CASRPSGSPLRSDTQYF
few,TRBV6-2/TRBV6-3,TRBD1,TRBJ1-2,TGTGCCAGCAGTGCCTCCGGGACAGCATTATATGGCTACACCTTC,CASSASGTALYGYTF
many,TRBV24-1,-,TRBJ2-7,TGTGCCACCAGAGACCTGAGGCAGGGGAAATACGAGCAGTACTTC,CATRDLRQGKYEQYF
many,TRBV6-5,TRBD1,TRBJ1-2,TGTGCCAGCAGTTTGGCCGGGCAGGGGGCGATTGGCTACACCTTC,CASSLAGQGAIGYTF
many,TRBV11-2,TRBD1,TRBJ2-5,TGTGCCAGCAGCTTATCTCAGGGGGCCGGCGAGACCCAGTACTTC,CASSLSQGAGETQYF
-,TRBV2,TRBD2,TRBJ2-4,TGTGCCAGCATCGGACTAGCGGGGGACAATCCCCTTCTAGCCAAAAACATTCAGTACTTC,CASIGLAGDNPLLAKNIQYF
-,TRBV19,-,TRBJ2-7,TGTGCCAGTAGTATTCGTGGGGTTTCCGCCTACGAGCAGTACTTC,CASSIRGVSAYEQYF
many,TRBV6-1,-,TRBJ1-1,TGTGCCAGCAGTGAGATTCAAAGACCTGGTCGAAGGAACACTGAAGCTTTCTTT,CASSEIQRPGRRNTEAFF
many,TRBV28,-,TRBJ1-1,TGTGCCAGCACTCTCCTCGGGAGGGGGTCGAACACTGAAGCTTTCTTT,CASTLLGRGSNTEAFF
many,TRBV6-1,-,TRBJ1-3,TGTGCCAGCAGTGAAGGTCGTCCCCGCTCTGGAAACACCATATATTTT,CASSEGRPRSGNTIYF
-,TRBV11-2,TRBD1,TRBJ1-1,TGTGCCAGCAGCTCCTACGGACAGGGAGAAAACACTGAAGCTTTCTTT,CASSSYGQGENTEAFF
many,TRBV6-1,-,TRBJ1-3,TGTGCCAGCATGAGGGGCAGGGGCGATGCTGGAAACACCATATATTTT,CASMRGRGDAGNTIYF
many,TRBV6-2/TRBV6-3,TRBD1,TRBJ2-2,TGTGCCAGCCAGGGGGTAGCGCCCGGGGAGCTGTTTTTT,CASQGVAPGELFF
few,TRBV19,-,TRBJ2-7,TGTGCCAGTAGTATGGGCAGGTCCTACGATCAGTACTTC,CASSMGRSYDQYF
-,TRBV12-3/TRBV12-4,-,TRBJ1-5,TGTGCCAGCAGTTTGTACCGAACCCCTAACACTCAGCCCCAGCATTTT,CASSLYRTPNTQPQHF
few,TRBV12-3/TRBV12-4,TRBD1,TRBJ1-5,TGTGCCAGCAGTTCTCACCGGGACAGACTAGATCAGCCCCAGCATTTT,CASSSHRDRLDQPQHF
-,TRBV20-1,-,TRBJ2-7,TGCAGTGCCCAGGACGGGACCTACGAGCAGTACTTC,CSAQDGTYEQYF
many,TRBV6-5,-,TRBJ1-5,TGTGCCAGCAGTTACGCGGGTGGAAGCAATCAGCCCCAGCATTTT,CASSYAGGSNQPQHF
many,TRBV6-5,TRBD1,TRBJ2-7,TGTGCCAGCAGTTACGAAGCGACAGGGGGCTACGAGCAGTACTTC,CASSYEATGGYEQYF
many,TRBV12-3/TRBV12-4,-,TRBJ2-2,TGTGCCAGCAGTTTTGGCCTTCATGGGACCGGGGAGCTGTTTTTT,CASSFGLHGTGELFF
many,TRBV27,-,TRBJ1-6,TGTGCCAGCAGTTTCGAAAGGGATGGATCACCCCTCCACTTT,CASSFERDGSPLHF
many,TRBV28,-,TRBJ2-7,TGTGCCAGCAGGATAAGCCACGCTTACTACGAGCAGTACTTC,CASRISHAYYEQYF
-,TRBV6-1,TRBD2,TRBJ2-1,TGTGCCAGCAGCCGCTCAAAAACTAGCGAGGAGTTCTTC,CASSRSKTSEEFF
-,TRBV4-1,-,TRBJ1-1,TGCGCCAGCAGCCAAGATCTTGCTAGGACACTTTACACTGAAGCTTTCTTT,CASSQDLARTLYTEAFF
-,TRBV3-1,TRBD1,TRBJ1-2,TGTGCCAGCAGCCAAGGGTGGGACAGGGGAAGGAGTGGCTACACCTTC,CASSQGWDRGRSGYTF
few,TRBV4-2,-,TRBJ1-5,TGTGCCAGCAGCCAAGAATCAGGGAAAAATCAGCCCCAGCATTTT,CASSQESGKNQPQHF
-,TRBV28,-,TRBJ2-6,TGTGCCAGCAGTTATGGACAGCTAATAGGGGCCAACGTCCTGACTTTC,CASSYGQLIGANVLTF
few,TRBV19,TRBD1,TRBJ1-6,TGTGCCATCCACAGGGGGCTCCGTTCACCCCTCCACTTT,CAIHRGLRSPLHF
-,TRBV12-5,-,TRBJ2-7,TGTGCTAGTGCCTGGAGTAGCTCCTACGAGCAGTACTTC,CASAWSSSYEQYF
few,TRBV4-1,TRBD1,TRBJ1-5,TGCGCCAGCAGCCAAGATCCATTAAGGGACAGACTTAATCAGCCCCAGCATTTT,CASSQDPLRDRLNQPQHF
-,TRBV5-6,TRBD1,TRBJ1-2,TGTGCCAGCAGCATTAGCCGGACAGGGGGCGGCTACACCTTC,CASSISRTGGGYTF